The T cell receptor beta chain under discussion was sequenced for a study of T cell clones after liver transplantation. Looking at the study overall: In this trial, immunosuppression withdrawal was attempted within 2 years of liver transplant. Post-transplant blood was tracked for graft-donor-reactive T cell clones identified in a pre-transplant mixed lymphocyte reaction. Standard immunosuppression, with no induction, continued until 12-24 months after transplant. Study findings and constraints: Low donor cell numbers restricted donor-reactive repertoire measurement in a couple of subjects.

This clone was found once. The antigen remains undetermined. TCRdb's table, derived via immunoSEQ multiplex PCR, lists solely in-frame clones and lacks some. The table lists under 7,000 clones, roughly 85% of them singletons, with 37% in the top ten. Germline V gene lookup returns CDR1 MNHEY and CDR2 SMNVEV (reference sequence). V lost 6 bases and J 6 bases, leaving 12 bases between the germline ends. The CDR3 contains 12 residues. This chain joins TRBV27 and TRBJ2-7, with no clear D. Sequencing used CD8+ T cells from blood, obtained 24 months after liver transplant. The receptor comes from a human patient who received a liver transplant. The graft donor may have given rise to some T cells. For the CDR3, the DNA is TGTGCCAGCAGCAGGCTTTCCGGCGAGCAGTACTTC. Its protein is CASSRLSGEQYF.